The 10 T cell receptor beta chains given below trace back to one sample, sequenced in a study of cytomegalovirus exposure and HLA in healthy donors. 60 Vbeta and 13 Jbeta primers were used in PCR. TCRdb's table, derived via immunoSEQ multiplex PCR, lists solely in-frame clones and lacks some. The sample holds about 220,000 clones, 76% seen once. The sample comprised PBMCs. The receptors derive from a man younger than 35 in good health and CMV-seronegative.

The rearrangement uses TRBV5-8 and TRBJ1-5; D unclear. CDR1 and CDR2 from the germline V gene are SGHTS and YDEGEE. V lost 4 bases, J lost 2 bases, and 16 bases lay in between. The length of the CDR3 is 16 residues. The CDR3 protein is CASSRTRGVGNQPQHF. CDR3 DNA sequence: TGTGCCAGCAGCCGGACCCGCGGGGTCGGCAATCAGCCCCAGCATTTT.

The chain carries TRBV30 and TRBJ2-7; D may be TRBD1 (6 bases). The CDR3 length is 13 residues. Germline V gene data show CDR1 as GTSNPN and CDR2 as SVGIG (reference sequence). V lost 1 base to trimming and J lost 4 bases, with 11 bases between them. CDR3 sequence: CAWSAGVGYEQYF. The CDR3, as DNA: TGTGCCTGGAGTGCAGGGGTGGGGTACGAGCAGTACTTC.

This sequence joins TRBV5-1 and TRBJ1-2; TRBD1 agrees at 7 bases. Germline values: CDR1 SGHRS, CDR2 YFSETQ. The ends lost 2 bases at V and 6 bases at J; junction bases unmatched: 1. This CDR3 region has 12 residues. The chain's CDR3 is CASSLDRDGYTF. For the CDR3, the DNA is TGCGCCAGCAGCTTAGACAGGGATGGCTACACCTTC.

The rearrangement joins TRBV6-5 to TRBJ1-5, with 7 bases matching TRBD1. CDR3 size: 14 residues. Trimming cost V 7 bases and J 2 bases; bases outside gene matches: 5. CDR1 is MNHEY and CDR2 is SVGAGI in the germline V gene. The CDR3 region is CASIGQVGNQPQHF. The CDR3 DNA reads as TGTGCCAGCATCGGACAGGTAGGCAATCAGCCCCAGCATTTT.

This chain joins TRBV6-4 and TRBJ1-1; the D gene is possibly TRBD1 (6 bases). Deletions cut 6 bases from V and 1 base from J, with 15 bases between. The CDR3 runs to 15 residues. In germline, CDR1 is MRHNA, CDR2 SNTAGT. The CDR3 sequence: CASSPNTGSNTEAFF. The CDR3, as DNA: TGTGCCAGCAGCCCGAATACAGGGTCGAACACTGAAGCTTTCTTT.

CDR3 in amino acids: CAIPTGTVNTGELFF. The CDR3 coding sequence is TGTGCCATCCCAACCGGGACAGTAAACACCGGGGAGCTGTTTTTT. The chain couples TRBV6-1 to TRBJ2-2, with 7 bases identical to TRBD1. V dropped 10 bases and J dropped 2; count of bases not matched to a gene: 10. The CDR3 spans 15 residues. Germline assignment: CDR1 MNHNS and CDR2 SASEGT.

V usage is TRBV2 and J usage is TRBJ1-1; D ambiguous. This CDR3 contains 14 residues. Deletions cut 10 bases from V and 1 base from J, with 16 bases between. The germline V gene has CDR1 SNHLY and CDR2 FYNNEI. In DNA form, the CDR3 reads TGTGCCATCCTCGGGGAGTTGCCGAACACTGAAGCTTTCTTT. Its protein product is CAILGELPNTEAFF.

The CDR3 loop reads CAWSVGSGSGEKLFF. CDR3 in DNA: TGTGCCTGGAGTGTAGGTTCGGGGTCTGGGGAAAAACTGTTTTTT. The genes are TRBV30 and TRBJ1-4; no clear D gene. CDR1 and CDR2 (germline): GTSNPN, SVGIG (reference sequence). Trimming pared 0 bases from V and 8 bases from J, leaving 16 bases between. The CDR3 has 15 residues.

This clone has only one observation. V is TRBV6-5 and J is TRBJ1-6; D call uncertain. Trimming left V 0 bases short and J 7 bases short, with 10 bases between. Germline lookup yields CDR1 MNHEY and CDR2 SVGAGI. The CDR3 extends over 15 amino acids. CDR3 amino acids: CASSYSWEKNSPLHF. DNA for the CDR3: TGTGCCAGCAGTTACTCGTGGGAGAAAAATTCACCCCTCCACTTT.

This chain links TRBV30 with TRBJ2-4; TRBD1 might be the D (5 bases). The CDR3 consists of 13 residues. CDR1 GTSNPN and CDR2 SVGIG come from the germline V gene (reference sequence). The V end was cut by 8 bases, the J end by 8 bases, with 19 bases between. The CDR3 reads CAQGGEGADIQYF. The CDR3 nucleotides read TGTGCCCAGGGTGGGGAAGGGGCGGACATTCAGTACTTC.